The next 29 T cell receptor beta chains were all read from a single sample in a study of blood T cells in healthy people across ages. Sample-barcoded 5' priming and a J-beta primer mix drove a second PCR of roughly 6 to 12 cycles. From the 5' RACE reads, TCRdb called clonotypes with MiXCR, one entry per CDR3 protein. The table shows more than 750,000 distinct CDR3 sequences, with 25% to 30% occurring only once. These records were also assigned to another study, of T cells of mothers and their children.

The specimen was blood. The receptors come from a woman between 40 and 50 years old in good health.

This chain uses TRBV20-1 with TRBJ2-3; D unclear. Trimming took off 6 bases at V and 7 bases at J, with 11 bases between the two ends. The germline V gene encodes CDR1 DFQATT and CDR2 SNEGSKA (reference sequence). CDR3 length: 11 residues. The CDR3 spells CSAAPTYTQYF. Written as DNA, the CDR3 is TGCAGTGCCGCCCCTACATATACGCAGTATTTT.

A remark on this clonotype: This could be a read error, since a much larger clone is one nucleotide away. CDR3 region: CASSGQHSGANVLTF. DNA of the CDR3: TGTGCCAGCAGTGGGCAGCACTCTGGGGCCAACGTCCTGACTTTC. This chain uses TRBV28 with TRBJ2-6; no clear D. The CDR3 length is 15 residues. V lost 5 bases, J lost 0 bases, and 8 bases lay in between. Germline V gene data show CDR1 as MDHEN and CDR2 as SYDVKM.

Many counts were recorded for this clonotype. The J gene is TRBJ2-7, the V gene TRBV15; 10 nucleotides match TRBD1. The CDR3 contains 15 residues. V shed 1 base and J 3 bases; nucleotides not matched to a gene: 3. Germline loops: CDR1 LNHNV, CDR2 YYDKDF (reference sequence). CDR3 amino acids: CATSRGGQGGYEQYF. In DNA form, the CDR3 reads TGTGCCACCAGCAGAGGTGGACAGGGGGGCTACGAGCAGTACTTC.

This clonotype has a count of ten or more. V is TRBV7-2 and J is TRBJ2-7; no clear D gene. V gave up 1 base and J gave up 0 bases, with 7 bases separating them. Germline lookup yields CDR1 SGHTA and CDR2 FQGNSA. CDR3 length equals 14 residues. Here the CDR3 reads CASSLVLNSYEQYF. CDR3 DNA sequence: TGTGCCAGCAGCTTAGTTCTCAACTCCTACGAGCAGTACTTC.

The count of this clonotype is one. The chain recombines TRBV12-3 or TRBV12-4 with TRBJ2-3; D unclear. CDR3 size: 16 residues. Trimming shortened V by 2 bases and J by 1 base, and 13 bases separated the two germline ends. The CDR3 protein is CASSLPGIEGTDTQYF. The CDR3 DNA follows: TGTGCCAGCAGTTTACCTGGAATAGAGGGCACAGATACGCAGTATTTT.

The chain carries TRBV18 and TRBJ1-2, with a possible D match to TRBD1 (6 bases). This CDR3 is 17 amino acids long. V lost 2 bases, J lost 2 bases, and 18 bases lay in between. From germline, CDR1 is KGHSH and CDR2 LQKENI. CDR3 protein: CASSPSGQPESNYGYTF. For the CDR3, the DNA is TGTGCCAGCTCACCATCTGGACAGCCCGAAAGCAACTATGGCTACACCTTC.

The chain uses TRBV7-2 and TRBJ2-1, with 11 bases matching TRBD2. Losses at the gene ends were 0 bases for V and 7 bases for J; bases not matched to a gene: 17. The CDR3 consists of 20 residues. Per the germline V gene, CDR1 is SGHTA and CDR2 is FQGNSA. In nucleotides, the CDR3 is TGTGCCAGCAGCTTAGCGCGTTCTAGCGGGGGGTTCAGGTCGTATAATGAGCAGTTCTTC. It codes for CASSLARSSGGFRSYNEQFF.

This clonotype occurred many times. The chain links TRBV5-4 to TRBJ2-3, with 10 bases matching TRBD2. CDR1 and CDR2 from the germline V gene are SGHNT and YYREEE (reference sequence). There are 17 residues in the CDR3. The trim removed 0 bases at V and 4 bases at J, leaving 8 bases unmatched. CDR3 loop: CASSLVGLAGVADTQYF. The DNA of the CDR3 is TGTGCCAGCAGCTTGGTCGGGCTAGCGGGGGTGGCAGATACGCAGTATTTT.

The sample holds a few counts of this clonotype. The rearrangement joins TRBV7-3 to TRBJ2-2, with TRBD1 matching 8 bases. The CDR3 is made up of 16 amino acids. J gave up 3 bases and V 4 bases, and 7 bases lay outside the gene matches. Germline values: CDR1 SGHTA, CDR2 FQGTGA. CDR3 DNA: TGTGCCAGCAGCTCCCCTTTACAGGGGGACACCGGGGAGCTGTTTTTT. This gives the protein CASSSPLQGDTGELFF.

The table lists this clonotype with many counts. The chain is built from TRBV7-2 and TRBJ1-2; D gene ambiguous. There are 17 residues in the CDR3. Looked up from germline, CDR1 is SGHTA and CDR2 is FQGNSA. The ends were cut back, 5 bases at V and 2 bases at J, with 21 bases in the middle. CDR3 bases: TGTGCCAGCAGCCCACAAACTAAGGGTAGTGGAAACTATGGCTACACCTTC. It translates to CASSPQTKGSGNYGYTF.

Comments on this clonotype: It may be a read error: a sequence one base away is much more abundant. V and J are TRBV10-3 and TRBJ2-3; 9 bases are shared with TRBD1. The CDR3 is made up of 16 amino acids. Germline loops: CDR1 ENHRY, CDR2 SYGVKD. CDR3 DNA: TGTGCCATCAGGACCCCGGACAGGGGAAGCACAGATATGCAGTATTTT. This translates into CAIRTPDRGSTDMQYF.

There are a few counts of this clonotype. CDR3 protein: CASSPQQGEGSQYF. The CDR3 DNA sequence: TGTGCCAGCAGCCCCCAACAGGGGGAAGGGTCCCAGTACTTC. The chain combines TRBV28 with TRBJ2-5; 8 bases fit TRBD1. Trimming removed 6 bases from V and 9 bases from J; junction bases left unmatched: 12. Looked up from germline, CDR1 is MDHEN and CDR2 is SYDVKM. The CDR3 consists of 14 residues.

This clonotype was detected ten times or more. The V gene is TRBV29-1, the J gene TRBJ2-7; TRBD2 might be the D (5 bases). This CDR3 contains 11 residues. Germline V gives CDR1 SQVTM, CDR2 ANQGSEA. V was clipped by 0 bases and J by 12 bases, with 12 bases between them. Written as DNA, the CDR3 is TGCAGCGTTGAAGATTCGGACCGGGGGTACTTC. Its protein product is CSVEDSDRGYF.

This chain uses TRBV5-5 with TRBJ1-5; TRBD1 is a possible D gene (5 bases). Trimming left V 2 bases short and J 0 bases short, with 9 bases between. Germline V gives CDR1 SGHKS, CDR2 YYEKEE (reference sequence). The length of the CDR3 is 15 residues. CDR3 loop: CASSFRDRSNQPQHF. Written as DNA, the CDR3 is TGTGCCAGCAGCTTCAGGGACCGTAGCAATCAGCCCCAGCATTTT.

The chain uses TRBV28 and TRBJ2-2; 7 bases align to TRBD1. V lost 6 bases to trimming and J lost 1 base; unmatched junction nucleotides: 8. The CDR3 runs 16 residues. CDR1 MDHEN and CDR2 SYDVKM come from the germline V gene. Here the CDR3 reads CASRDRKIVNTGELFF. DNA of the CDR3: TGTGCCAGCAGGGACAGGAAAATCGTGAACACCGGGGAGCTGTTTTTT.

This clonotype was counted between two and nine times. This sequence joins TRBV4-3 and TRBJ2-2, with D unresolved. Germline assignment: CDR1 LGHNA and CDR2 YSLEER. The CDR3 consists of 14 residues. V was pared by 6 bases and J by 0 bases, with 8 bases between. CDR3 sequence reads: CASRADTNTGELFF. Written as DNA, the CDR3 is TGCGCCAGCAGGGCAGATACGAACACCGGGGAGCTGTTTTTT.

This clonotype appeared many times. The chain employs TRBV27 and TRBJ2-1, with D perhaps TRBD2 (5 bases). This CDR3 is built from 17 residues. The germline gives CDR1 MNHEY, CDR2 SMNVEV (reference sequence). V gave up 5 bases and J gave up 4 bases, with 21 bases separating them. CDR3 nucleotide sequence: TGTGCCAGCAGTCCAATCCGAGGGCTAGCATATTACAATGAGCAGTTCTTC. Translation: CASSPIRGLAYYNEQFF.

This clonotype was detected many times. The J gene is TRBJ2-4, the V gene TRBV20-1; a weak D match, TRBD2 (7 bases). The germline V gene has CDR1 DFQATT and CDR2 SNEGSKA (reference sequence). V lost 1 base, J lost 8 bases, and 12 bases lay in between. This CDR3 has 13 residues. The CDR3 protein is CSARVGGADIQYF. The CDR3 region has the DNA TGCAGTGCTAGAGTTGGGGGGGCGGACATTCAGTACTTC.

Turning to this clonotype: This may arise from a read error, as a much more abundant clone is one base away. Since the CDR3 does not end with the conserved phenylalanine or tryptophan, this likely comes from a read error. The V and J genes are TRBV7-3 and TRBJ1-1; D not resolved. V dropped 1 base and J dropped 2 bases, with 5 bases sitting between them. Germline CDR1 is SGHTA and CDR2 is FQGTGA. This CDR3 spans 13 amino acids. The CDR3 reads CASSLSANTEAFV. For the CDR3, the DNA is TGTGCCAGCAGCTTAAGCGCAAACACTGAAGCTTTCGTT.

Many counts were recorded for this clonotype. The rearrangement links TRBV6-6 to TRBJ2-7, with D unclear. Germline V gene sequence: CDR1 MNHNY, CDR2 SVGAGI (reference sequence). V gave up 7 bases and J gave up 1 base, with 11 bases separating them. The CDR3 totals 13 residues. CDR3 in amino acids: CASNPGGSYEQYF. The CDR3 bases are TGTGCCAGCAATCCGGGCGGATCCTACGAGCAGTACTTC.

This chain joins TRBV20-1 and TRBJ1-1; D may be TRBD1 (6 bases). Germline V gives CDR1 DFQATT, CDR2 SNEGSKA (reference sequence). There are 13 residues in the CDR3. V lost 6 bases to trimming and J lost 5 bases, with 16 bases between them. The CDR3 protein is CSAEGEFKTEAFF. In DNA, the CDR3 is TGCAGTGCAGAGGGGGAGTTTAAGACTGAAGCTTTCTTT.

This clonotype has just a few counts. V gene TRBV20-1 combines with J gene TRBJ1-1, with D maybe TRBD1 (5 bases). Germline V CDR1 and CDR2: DFQATT, SNEGSKA (reference sequence). CDR3 length: 15 amino acids. Trimming took off 5 bases at V and 1 base at J, with 17 bases between the two ends. The CDR3 DNA reads TGCAGTGCTCTTTCCATTGACAGCACGAACACTGAAGCTTTCTTT. The encoded protein is CSALSIDSTNTEAFF.

As for this clonotype: At one end the junction does not follow the germline gene, possibly because of a read error. The rearrangement uses TRBV28 and TRBJ2-7, with a tentative D call TRBD2 (5 bases). CDR3 length: 14 residues. Germline V gives CDR1 MDHEN, CDR2 SYDVKM. The CDR3 reads CVSSLGVPPYEQYF. The CDR3 nucleotides read TGTGTCAGCAGTCTCGGGGTACCCCCCTACGAGCAGTACTTC.

The table lists this clonotype with a few counts. V usage is TRBV5-1 and J usage is TRBJ2-1, with 8 bases fitting TRBD1. The CDR3 extends over 14 amino acids. V lost 0 bases, J lost 8 bases, and 4 bases stayed unmatched. The germline V gene has CDR1 SGHRS and CDR2 YFSETQ. The chain's CDR3 is CASSLEPGGDEQFF. In DNA form, the CDR3 reads TGCGCCAGCAGCTTGGAGCCAGGGGGCGATGAGCAGTTCTTC. Full variable domain (missing parts from reference TRBV5-1 and TRBJ2-1): KAGVTQTPRYLIKTRGQQVTLSCSPISGHRSVSWYQQTPGQGLQFLFEYFSETQRNKGNFPGRFSGRQFSNSRSEMNVSTLELGDSALYLCASSLEPGGDEQFFGPGTRLTVL.

This clonotype was picked up many times. The rearrangement joins TRBV7-2 to TRBJ2-7, with 9 bases identical to TRBD1. This CDR3 has 14 residues. Germline CDR1 and CDR2: SGHTA and FQGNSA. With V trimmed by 5 bases and J by 4 bases, 6 bases remained unmatched. As DNA, the CDR3 is TGTGCCAGCAGCCCCGGGACAGGGCGGTACGAGCAGTACTTC. Encoded protein: CASSPGTGRYEQYF. Full variable domain (missing parts from reference TRBV7-2 and TRBJ2-7): GAGVSQSPSNKVTEKGKDVELRCDPISGHTALYWYRQSLGQGLEFLIYFQGNSAPDKSGLPSDRFSAERTGGSVSTLTIQRTQQEDSAVYLCASSPGTGRYEQYFGPGTRLTVT.

V is TRBV27 and J is TRBJ2-7; D gene uncertain. Germline V gene data show CDR1 as MNHEY and CDR2 as SMNVEV (reference sequence). With 3 bases removed from V and 2 bases from J, the gap between germline ends came to 11 bases. The CDR3 length is 14 residues. CDR3 nucleotides: TGTGCCAGCAGTTTGCGCTGGGATACCTACGAGCAGTACTTC. It encodes CASSLRWDTYEQYF.

This rearrangement joins TRBV19 to TRBJ2-3; 7 bases agree with TRBD1. The CDR3 sequence is 13 residues long. The trim removed 10 bases at V and 3 bases at J, leaving 7 bases unmatched. Germline lookup yields CDR1 LNHDA and CDR2 SQIVND (reference sequence). For the CDR3, the DNA is TGTGCCACCAGGGGGATCGGGACAGATACGCAGTATTTT. It encodes CATRGIGTDTQYF.

The V gene is TRBV2, the J gene TRBJ2-5; no reliable D call. V was cut by 0 bases and J by 11 bases, with 19 bases left in between. The CDR3 has 15 amino acids. The germline CDR1 and CDR2 sequences are SNHLY and FYNNEI. The CDR3 protein is CASSEAFGPPSEQYF. CDR3 nucleotides: TGTGCCAGCAGTGAAGCGTTCGGACCCCCCAGTGAGCAGTACTTC.

This clonotype was counted at least ten times. The chain combines TRBV29-1 with TRBJ2-3; D gene unclear. V was clipped by 3 bases and J by 6 bases, with 10 bases between them. Germline V gene lookup returns CDR1 SQVTM and CDR2 ANQGSEA. The length of the CDR3 is 12 residues. The CDR3 DNA sequence: TGCAGCGTTGAGAAAATTGGCGATACGCAGTATTTT. It is translated as CSVEKIGDTQYF.